Described below is a single T cell receptor beta chain sequence and its context. The study used healthy donors as controls matched for age and sex. It was with random hexamers that 0.5 to 1 ug RNA was reverse transcribed. TCRdb reprocessed the immunoSEQ multiplex PCR reads via MiXCR and lists one record per CDR3 protein. Here the sample spans some 200,000 distinct CDR3 sequences, roughly 95% being singletons. These data are taken from a study of CD8 T cells in Susac syndrome. V lost 5 bases, J lost 3 bases, and 7 bases stayed unmatched. Germline assignment: CDR1 SGHAT and CDR2 FQNNGV. The CDR3 is 16 residues long.

This receptor was taken from a human donor in good health. Sequenced sample: CD4+ T cells from PBMCs. The V gene is TRBV11-2, the J gene TRBJ2-1; 10 bases align to TRBD2. DNA of the CDR3: TGTGCCAGCAGCCCGGGGACTAGCGTACTCTACAATGAGCAGTTCTTC. It yields the protein CASSPGTSVLYNEQFF.